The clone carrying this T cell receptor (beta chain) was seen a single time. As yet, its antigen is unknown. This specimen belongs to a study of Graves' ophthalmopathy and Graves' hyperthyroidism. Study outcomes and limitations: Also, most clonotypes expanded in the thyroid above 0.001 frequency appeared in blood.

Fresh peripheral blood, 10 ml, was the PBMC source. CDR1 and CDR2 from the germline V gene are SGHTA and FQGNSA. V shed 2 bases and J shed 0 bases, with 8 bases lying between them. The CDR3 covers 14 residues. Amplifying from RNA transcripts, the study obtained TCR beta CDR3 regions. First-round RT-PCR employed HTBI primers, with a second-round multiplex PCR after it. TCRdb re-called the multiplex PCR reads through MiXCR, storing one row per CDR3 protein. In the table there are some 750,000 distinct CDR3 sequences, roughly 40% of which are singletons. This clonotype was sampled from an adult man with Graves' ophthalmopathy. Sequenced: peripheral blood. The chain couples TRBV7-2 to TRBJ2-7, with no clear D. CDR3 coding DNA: TGTGCCAGCAGCTTAACTCCAGCCTCCTACGAGCAGTACTTC. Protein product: CASSLTPASYEQYF.